The 16 T cell receptor beta chains given below trace back to one sample, sequenced in a study of cytomegalovirus exposure and HLA in healthy donors. 60 Vbeta and 13 Jbeta primers were used in PCR. Here immunoSEQ multiplex PCR was the method, and the copy in TCRdb shows in-frame clones only, minus some. Among over 150,000 clones listed, approximately 70% were seen once. Sequencing input: PBMCs. All receptors come from a young woman in good health and CMV-seropositive.

This chain connects TRBV7-9 to TRBJ2-1; 8 positions agree with TRBD1. Germline-derived CDR1 and CDR2 are SEHNR and FQNEAQ (reference sequence). Trimming removed 4 bases from V and 0 bases from J; junction bases left unmatched: 2. This CDR3 region has 15 residues. The CDR3 DNA reads TGTGCCAGCAGCTACGGACAGGGCTCCTACAATGAGCAGTTCTTC. This sequence encodes CASSYGQGSYNEQFF. The complete variable domain, with remaining parts taken from reference TRBV7-9 and TRBJ2-1, reads DTGVSQNPRHKITKRGQNVTFRCDPISEHNRLYWYRQTLGQGPEFLTYFQNEAQLEKSRLLSDRFSAERPKGSFSTLEIQRTEQGDSAMYLCASSYGQGSYNEQFFGPGTRLTVL.

The sample holds a few counts of this clone. V and J are TRBV21-1 and TRBJ1-4; TRBD1, the D gene given by the table, was not confirmed from the DNA. TRBV21-1 is described as a pseudogene. This CDR3 contains 16 residues. CDR3 sequence (DNA): TGTGCCAGCAGCAAAGGATCGGGACAGGGTTGTGAAAAACTGTTTTTT. Protein product: CASSKGSGQGCEKLFF.

The J gene is TRBJ1-1, the V gene TRBV11-2; 7 bases map to TRBD1. The CDR3 is 14 residues long. V was pared by 7 bases and J by 6 bases, with 11 bases of the junction left unmatched. CDR1 and CDR2 from the germline V gene are SGHAT and FQNNGV. This CDR3 reads CASTKGGRSAEAFF. The CDR3 DNA reads as TGTGCCAGCACCAAAGGGGGCCGATCGGCTGAAGCTTTCTTT.

For the CDR3, the DNA is TGTGCCAGCGGGGGGGCTGACAGCTTCTACGAGCAGTACTTC. It codes for CASGGADSFYEQYF. This rearrangement joins TRBV2 to TRBJ2-7; weak D call: TRBD2 (7 bases). This CDR3 spans 14 amino acids. V lost 8 bases and J lost 3, with 17 bases in between. Germline V gene sequence: CDR1 SNHLY, CDR2 FYNNEI.

The chain recombines TRBV29-1 with TRBJ1-4; 8 positions match TRBD1. The CDR3 is 13 residues long. The junction had 8 bases not matched to a gene; V was cut back by 6 bases and J by 8 bases. Germline V gene sequence: CDR1 SQVTM, CDR2 ANQGSEA. The CDR3 loop is CSVLPTGEEKLFF. The CDR3 DNA follows: TGCAGCGTCCTCCCGACAGGGGAGGAAAAACTGTTTTTT.

The rearrangement joins TRBV11-2 to TRBJ2-7; 8 bases are a match to TRBD2. CDR3 length: 15 residues. The germline V gene has CDR1 SGHAT and CDR2 FQNNGV. With 2 bases clipped from V and 3 bases from J, the junction kept 6 bases outside the gene matches. DNA for the CDR3: TGTGCCAGCAGCTTATTTAGGCGGGGGGACTACGAGCAGTACTTC. Its protein product is CASSLFRRGDYEQYF.

This clone occurred a few times. The chain links TRBV5-8 to TRBJ1-2; tentative D call: TRBD1 (6 bases). Germline V CDR1 and CDR2: SGHTS, YDEGEE. The CDR3 is 14 residues long. Deletions cut 4 bases from V and 2 bases from J, with 12 bases between. The CDR3 protein is CASSDTGLNYGYTF. CDR3 DNA sequence: TGTGCCAGCAGCGATACAGGGCTAAACTATGGCTACACCTTC.

This rearrangement joins TRBV2 to TRBJ1-6, with 8 bases that match TRBD1. V dropped 6 bases and J dropped 8; count of bases not matched to a gene: 6. The CDR3 has 14 amino acids. Germline CDR1 is SNHLY and CDR2 is FYNNEI. The CDR3 sequence: CASRGQGLDSPLHF. The CDR3 DNA is TGTGCCAGCAGAGGACAGGGTTTAGATTCACCCCTCCACTTT. Combining the CDR3 with reference TRBV2 and TRBJ1-6 gives the whole variable domain EPEVTQTPSHQVTQMGQEVILRCVPISNHLYFYWYRQILGQKVEFLVSFYNNEISEKSEIFDDQFSVERPDGSNFTLKIRSTKLEDSAMYFCASRGQGLDSPLHFGNGTRLTVT.

V is TRBV29-1 and J is TRBJ1-1; 7 nucleotides line up with TRBD1. CDR3 length equals 14 residues. V was pared by 4 bases and J by 5 bases, with 10 bases of the junction left unmatched. CDR1 is SQVTM and CDR2 is ANQGSEA in the germline V gene. CDR3 coding DNA: TGCAGCGTTGCTACAGGGGACAGAGGGACTGAAGCTTTCTTT. Translated, it gives CSVATGDRGTEAFF.

The chain links TRBV7-6 to TRBJ2-5, with 9 nucleotides matching TRBD2. The CDR3 runs 15 residues. V shed 1 base, J shed 4 bases, and the junction held 4 bases outside the gene matches. Germline CDR1 and CDR2: SGHVS and FNYEAQ. The CDR3 sequence is CASSLGRGGPETQYF. The CDR3 coding sequence is TGTGCCAGCAGCTTAGGGCGGGGGGGCCCAGAGACCCAGTACTTC. Filled out from reference TRBV7-6 and TRBJ2-5, the complete variable domain reads GAGVSQSPRYKVTKRGQDVALRCDPISGHVSLYWYRQALGQGPEFLTYFNYEAQQDKSGLPNDRFSAERPEGSISTLTIQRTEQRDSAMYRCASSLGRGGPETQYFGPGTRLLVL.

The gene calls are TRBV5-1 and TRBJ2-1, with TRBD2 matching over 9 bases. The V gene's germline CDR1 is SGHRS and CDR2 YFSETQ. With 6 bases clipped from V and 8 bases from J, the junction kept 9 bases outside the gene matches. The CDR3 has 14 amino acids. CDR3 nucleotide sequence: TGCGCCAGCATGCAGAGCGGGGGGCGGCATGAGCAGTTCTTC. Its translation is CASMQSGGRHEQFF.

This chain joins TRBV6-6 and TRBJ2-3, with TRBD1 matching 11 bases. The CDR3 spans 15 residues. Germline V gene data show CDR1 as MNHNY and CDR2 as SVGAGI (reference sequence). Germline trimming cut 7 bases from V and 3 bases from J; bases unmatched to any gene: 6. CDR3 DNA sequence: TGTGCCAGCACCGACCGGGACAGGGGGACAGATACGCAGTATTTT. It translates to CASTDRDRGTDTQYF.

The chain links TRBV4-2 to TRBJ2-1; 9 positions match TRBD1. The ends lost 3 bases at V and 4 bases at J; junction bases unmatched: 7. Germline CDR1 reads LGHNA; CDR2 reads YNFKEQ. CDR3 length equals 16 residues. The CDR3 DNA reads TGTGCCAGCAGCCATCTCCTGGACAGGGGATACAATGAGCAGTTCTTC. Amino acid sequence: CASSHLLDRGYNEQFF.

The gene calls are TRBV6-5 and TRBJ1-1; possibly TRBD1 for D (5 bases). Germline CDR1 reads MNHEY; CDR2 reads SVGAGI. The CDR3 extends over 14 amino acids. Trimming took 0 bases from V and 5 from J, leaving 10 bases between them. This CDR3 reads CASSYSQRGTEAFF. The CDR3 bases are TGTGCCAGCAGTTACTCTCAAAGGGGTACTGAAGCTTTCTTT.

V is TRBV5-4 and J is TRBJ1-2, with no clear D. Trimming left V 2 bases short and J 5 bases short, with 13 bases between. Germline CDR1 is SGHNT and CDR2 is YYREEE (reference sequence). This CDR3 contains 14 residues. CDR3 loop: CASSFSAQRYGYTF. CDR3 bases: TGTGCCAGCAGCTTCTCAGCCCAGAGGTATGGCTACACCTTC.

This chain joins TRBV4-1 and TRBJ2-7; 9 positions agree with TRBD1. Germline loops: CDR1 MGHRA, CDR2 YSYEKL. The ends lost 4 bases at V and 1 base at J; junction bases unmatched: 2. The CDR3 length is 14 residues. For the CDR3, the DNA is TGCGCCAGCAGCCCCGGGACAGGGTCCTACGAGCAGTACTTC. Protein: CASSPGTGSYEQYF.